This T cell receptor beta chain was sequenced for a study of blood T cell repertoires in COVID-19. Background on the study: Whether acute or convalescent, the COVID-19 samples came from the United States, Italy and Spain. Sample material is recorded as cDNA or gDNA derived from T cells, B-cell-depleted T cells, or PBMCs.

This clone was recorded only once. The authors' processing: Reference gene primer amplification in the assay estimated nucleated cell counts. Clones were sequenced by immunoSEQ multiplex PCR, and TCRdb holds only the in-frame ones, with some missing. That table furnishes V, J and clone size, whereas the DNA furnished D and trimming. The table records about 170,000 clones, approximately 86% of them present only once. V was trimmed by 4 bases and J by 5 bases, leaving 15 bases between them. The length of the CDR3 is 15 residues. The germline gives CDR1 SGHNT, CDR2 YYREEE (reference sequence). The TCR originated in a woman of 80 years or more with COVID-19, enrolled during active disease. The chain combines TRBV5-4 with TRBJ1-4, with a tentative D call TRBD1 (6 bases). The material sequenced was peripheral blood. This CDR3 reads CASSRQTGVNEKLFF. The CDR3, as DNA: TGTGCCAGCAGCCGGCAGACAGGAGTGAATGAAAAACTGTTTTTT.